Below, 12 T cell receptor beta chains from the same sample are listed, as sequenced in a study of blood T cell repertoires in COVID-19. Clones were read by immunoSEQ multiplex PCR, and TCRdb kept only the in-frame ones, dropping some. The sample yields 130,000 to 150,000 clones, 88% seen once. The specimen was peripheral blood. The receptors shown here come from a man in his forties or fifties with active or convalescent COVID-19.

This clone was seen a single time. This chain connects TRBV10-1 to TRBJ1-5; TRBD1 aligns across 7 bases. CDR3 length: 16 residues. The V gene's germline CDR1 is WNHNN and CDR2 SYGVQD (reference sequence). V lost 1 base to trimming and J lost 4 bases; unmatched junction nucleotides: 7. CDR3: CASSELQGIWNQPQHF. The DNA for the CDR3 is TGCGCCAGCAGTGAGTTACAGGGGATATGGAATCAGCCCCAGCATTTT.

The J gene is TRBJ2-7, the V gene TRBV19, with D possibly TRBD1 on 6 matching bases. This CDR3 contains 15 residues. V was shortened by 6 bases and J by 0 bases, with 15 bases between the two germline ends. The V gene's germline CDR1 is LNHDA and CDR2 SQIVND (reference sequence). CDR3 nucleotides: TGTGCCAGTAGGCTCCGGGACATGAGCTCCTACGAGCAGTACTTC. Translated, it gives CASRLRDMSSYEQYF.

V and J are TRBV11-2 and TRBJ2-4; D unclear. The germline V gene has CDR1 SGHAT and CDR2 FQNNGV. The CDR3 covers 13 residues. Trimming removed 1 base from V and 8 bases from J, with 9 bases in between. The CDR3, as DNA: TGTGCCAGCAGCTTAGGCTTAGAGTACATTCAGTACTTC. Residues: CASSLGLEYIQYF. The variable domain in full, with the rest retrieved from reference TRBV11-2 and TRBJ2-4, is EAGVAQSPRYKIIEKRQSVAFWCNPISGHATLYWYQQILGQGPKLLIQFQNNGVVDDSQLPKDRFSAERLKGVDSTLKIQPAKLEDSAVYLCASSLGLEYIQYFGAGTRLSVL.

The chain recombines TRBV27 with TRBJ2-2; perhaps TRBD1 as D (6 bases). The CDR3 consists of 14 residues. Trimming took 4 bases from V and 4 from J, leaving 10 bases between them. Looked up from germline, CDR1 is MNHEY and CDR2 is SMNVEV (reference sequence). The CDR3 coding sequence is TGTGCCAGCAGTTCGCCAGGGGTCACCGGGGAGCTGTTTTTT. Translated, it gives CASSSPGVTGELFF.

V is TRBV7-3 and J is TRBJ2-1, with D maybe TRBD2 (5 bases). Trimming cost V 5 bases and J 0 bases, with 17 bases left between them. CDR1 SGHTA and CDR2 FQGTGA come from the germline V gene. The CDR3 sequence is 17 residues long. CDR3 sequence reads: CASSPGLAKSSYNEQFF. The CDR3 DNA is TGTGCCAGCAGCCCTGGACTGGCAAAGAGCTCCTACAATGAGCAGTTCTTC.

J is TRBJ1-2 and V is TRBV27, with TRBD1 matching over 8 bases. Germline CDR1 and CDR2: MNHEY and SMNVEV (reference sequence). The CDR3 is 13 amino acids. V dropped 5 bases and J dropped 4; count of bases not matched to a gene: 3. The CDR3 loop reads CASSGQGAYGYTF. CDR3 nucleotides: TGTGCCAGCAGTGGACAGGGAGCCTATGGCTACACCTTC.

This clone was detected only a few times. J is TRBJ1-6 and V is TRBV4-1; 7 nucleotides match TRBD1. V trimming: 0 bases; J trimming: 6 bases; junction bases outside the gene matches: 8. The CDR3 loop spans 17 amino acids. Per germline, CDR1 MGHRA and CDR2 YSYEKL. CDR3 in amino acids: CASSQDLPGQPNSPLHF. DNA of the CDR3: TGCGCCAGCAGCCAAGATCTGCCGGGACAGCCTAATTCACCCCTCCACTTT.

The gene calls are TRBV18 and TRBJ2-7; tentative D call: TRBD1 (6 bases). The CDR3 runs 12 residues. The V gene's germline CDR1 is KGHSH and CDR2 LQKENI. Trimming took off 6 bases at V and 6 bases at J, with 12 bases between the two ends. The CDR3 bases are TGTGCCAGCTCCGGGGACACCAGCGAGCAGTACTTC. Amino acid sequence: CASSGDTSEQYF. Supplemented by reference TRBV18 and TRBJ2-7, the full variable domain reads NAGVMQNPRHLVRRRGQEARLRCSPMKGHSHVYWYRQLPEEGLKFMVYLQKENIIDESGMPKERFSAEFPKEGPSILRIQQVVRGDSAAYFCASSGDTSEQYFGPGTRLTVT.

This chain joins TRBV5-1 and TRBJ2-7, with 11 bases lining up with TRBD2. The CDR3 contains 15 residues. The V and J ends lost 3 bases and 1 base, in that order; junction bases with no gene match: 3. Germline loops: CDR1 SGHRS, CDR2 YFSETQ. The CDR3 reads CASSSGLAASYEQYF. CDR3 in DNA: TGCGCCAGCAGCTCGGGACTAGCGGCTTCCTACGAGCAGTACTTC.

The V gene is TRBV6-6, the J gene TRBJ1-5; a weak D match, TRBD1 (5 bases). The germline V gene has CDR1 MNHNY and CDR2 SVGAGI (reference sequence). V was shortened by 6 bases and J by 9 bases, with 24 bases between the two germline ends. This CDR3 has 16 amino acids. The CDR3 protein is CASSRANRSPRTPQHF. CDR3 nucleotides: TGTGCCAGCAGCCGGGCAAACAGGTCTCCGCGGACGCCCCAGCATTTT.

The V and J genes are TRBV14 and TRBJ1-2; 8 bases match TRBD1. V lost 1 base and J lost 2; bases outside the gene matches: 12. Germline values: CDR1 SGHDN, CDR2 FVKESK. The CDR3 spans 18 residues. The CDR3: CASSQGGQGAPRNYGYTF. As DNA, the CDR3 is TGTGCCAGCAGCCAAGGTGGGCAGGGGGCCCCTCGAAACTATGGCTACACCTTC.

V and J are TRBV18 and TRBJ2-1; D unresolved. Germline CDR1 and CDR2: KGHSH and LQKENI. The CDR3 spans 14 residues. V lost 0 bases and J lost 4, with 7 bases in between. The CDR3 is CASSPPGGYNEQFF. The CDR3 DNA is TGTGCCAGCTCACCACCAGGCGGATACAATGAGCAGTTCTTC. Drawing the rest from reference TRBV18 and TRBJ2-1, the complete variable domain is NAGVMQNPRHLVRRRGQEARLRCSPMKGHSHVYWYRQLPEEGLKFMVYLQKENIIDESGMPKERFSAEFPKEGPSILRIQQVVRGDSAAYFCASSPPGGYNEQFFGPGTRLTVL.